The next 23 T cell receptor beta chains were all read from a single sample in a study of blood T cell repertoires in COVID-19. Method: immunoSEQ multiplex PCR; TCRdb's copy keeps in-frame clones and lacks some. The sample lists a few hundred thousand clones; 90% were seen once. The sequencing input was peripheral blood. The receptors shown here come from a woman aged 60-75 years with COVID-19, enrolled during active disease.

The chain couples TRBV7-2 to TRBJ2-7; TRBD1 is a possible D gene (5 bases). CDR1 is SGHTA and CDR2 is FQGNSA in the germline V gene. This CDR3 has 13 amino acids. V gave up 7 bases and J gave up 4 bases, with 14 bases separating them. The CDR3 region has the DNA TGTGCCAGCAATAGGGGTTCGCTTTACGAGCAGTACTTC. This codes for CASNRGSLYEQYF.

In its sample, this clone was seen a few times. The sample holds other DNA sequences that translate to the same CDR3. The chain uses TRBV30 and TRBJ1-5, with D hard to call. This CDR3 region has 13 residues. In germline, CDR1 is GTSNPN, CDR2 SVGIG (reference sequence). Between the trimmed V and J ends, which lost 0 bases and 1 base, there was a span of 4 bases. CDR3 region: CAWSVQSNQPQHF. DNA of the CDR3: TGTGCCTGGAGTGTCCAGAGCAATCAGCCCCAGCATTTT. The full variable domain, in which reference TRBV30 and TRBJ1-5 provide the parts outside the CDR3, is SQTIHQWPATLVQPVGSPLSLECTVEGTSNPNLYWYRQAAGRGLQLLFYSVGIGQISSEVPQNLSASRPQDRQFILSSKKLLLSDSGFYLCAWSVQSNQPQHFGDGTRLSIL.

The chain carries TRBV27 and TRBJ2-7, with 9 bases lining up with TRBD2. In germline, CDR1 is MNHEY, CDR2 SMNVEV (reference sequence). The ends lost 7 bases at V and 3 bases at J; junction bases unmatched: 13. The CDR3 spans 16 residues. CDR3 coding DNA: TGTGCCAGCATCGCCATAGCGGGGGCCACGAACTACGAGCAGTACTTC. Amino acid sequence: CASIAIAGATNYEQYF.

V gene TRBV18 combines with J gene TRBJ2-7; D is unclear. This CDR3 is 15 amino acids long. V dropped 3 bases and J dropped 1 base, with 13 bases sitting between them. Germline lookup yields CDR1 KGHSH and CDR2 LQKENI. The CDR3 here is CASSPRQRRSYEQYF. CDR3 DNA: TGTGCCAGCTCACCCCGACAACGCAGGTCCTACGAGCAGTACTTC. Full variable domain (outside the CDR3, taken from reference TRBV18 and TRBJ2-7): NAGVMQNPRHLVRRRGQEARLRCSPMKGHSHVYWYRQLPEEGLKFMVYLQKENIIDESGMPKERFSAEFPKEGPSILRIQQVVRGDSAAYFCASSPRQRRSYEQYFGPGTRLTVT.

This chain links TRBV5-6 with TRBJ1-3; 7 bases map to TRBD1. The germline gives CDR1 SGHDT, CDR2 YYEEEE. The CDR3 is 16 residues long. The junction had 5 bases not matched to a gene; V was cut back by 2 bases and J by 0 bases. The CDR3 DNA sequence: TGTGCCAGCAGCTTAAGGGGACAGAACTCTGGAAACACCATATATTTT. Translating gives CASSLRGQNSGNTIYF. The full variable domain, in which reference TRBV5-6 and TRBJ1-3 provide the parts outside the CDR3, is DAGVTQSPTHLIKTRGQQVTLRCSPKSGHDTVSWYQQALGQGPQFIFQYYEEEERQRGNFPDRFSGHQFPNYSSELNVNALLLGDSALYLCASSLRGQNSGNTIYFGEGSWLTVV.

This CDR3 is CASTFTGAYGYTF. CDR3 in DNA: TGTGCCAGCACCTTCACAGGGGCCTATGGCTACACCTTC. The V gene is TRBV11-2, the J gene TRBJ1-2, with TRBD1 identical over 7 bases. The CDR3 length is 13 residues. The V gene's germline CDR1 is SGHAT and CDR2 FQNNGV. V was pared by 7 bases and J by 4 bases, with 6 bases of the junction left unmatched.

A single count supports this clone. The chain has TRBV7-2 and TRBJ1-1; D remains ambiguous. Germline CDR1 is SGHTA and CDR2 is FQGNSA. V lost 2 bases and J 2 bases, leaving 9 bases between the germline ends. This CDR3 is built from 14 residues. CDR3 sequence reads: CASSLLRVNTEAFF. The CDR3 DNA is TGTGCCAGCAGCTTATTGAGGGTTAACACTGAAGCTTTCTTT.

The rearrangement joins TRBV2 to TRBJ2-3; D gene unclear. The germline V gene encodes CDR1 SNHLY and CDR2 FYNNEI. The CDR3 is 15 residues long. Trimming removed 4 bases at V and 0 bases at J, with 11 bases between. Here the CDR3 reads CASSAQASSTDTQYF. The DNA for the CDR3 is TGTGCCAGCAGTGCCCAAGCATCTAGCACAGATACGCAGTATTTT.

Note on this clone: Other DNA sequences in this sample translate to the same CDR3. The V gene is TRBV6-5, the J gene TRBJ1-1, with TRBD1 matching over 7 bases. The germline CDR1 and CDR2 sequences are MNHEY and SVGAGI. J was trimmed by 1 base and V by 6 bases; bases with no gene match: 2. The CDR3 runs 13 residues. The CDR3 loop reads CASRNRGNTEAFF. DNA of the CDR3: TGTGCCAGCAGAAACAGGGGGAACACTGAAGCTTTCTTT.

Concerning this clone itself: Sequence at one end of the junction differs from germline and may be a read error. The rearrangement joins TRBV5-1 to TRBJ1-1; D is unclear. Germline lookup yields CDR1 SGHRS and CDR2 YFSETQ. The CDR3 covers 14 residues. The DNA for the CDR3 is TGCGCCAGCAGCTTTACAGCTATGAATACTGAAGCTTTCTTT. It specifies CASSFTAMNTEAFF. Variable domain in full (rest from reference TRBV5-1 and TRBJ1-1): KAGVTQTPRYLIKTRGQQVTLSCSPISGHRSVSWYQQTPGQGLQFLFEYFSETQRNKGNFPGRFSGRQFSNSRSEMNVSTLELGDSALYLCASSFTAMNTEAFFGQGTRLTVV.

The J gene is TRBJ1-3, the V gene TRBV2, with 8 bases lining up with TRBD1. Germline lookup yields CDR1 SNHLY and CDR2 FYNNEI. Losses at the gene ends were 6 bases for V and 5 bases for J; bases not matched to a gene: 9. The CDR3 contains 15 residues. CDR3 amino acids: CASRLSTGDRNTIYF. The CDR3 coding sequence is TGTGCCAGCAGACTTTCGACAGGGGACAGAAACACCATATATTTT.

This rearrangement joins TRBV10-3 to TRBJ2-1, with 7 bases identical to TRBD2. V dropped 4 bases and J dropped 0; count of bases not matched to a gene: 3. The CDR3 consists of 15 residues. Germline loops: CDR1 ENHRY, CDR2 SYGVKD. The CDR3 DNA reads as TGTGCCATCAGTGGGGGAGGGAGCTCCTACAATGAGCAGTTCTTC. It encodes CAISGGGSSYNEQFF.

The chain couples TRBV29-1 to TRBJ1-1; a possible D gene is TRBD1 (6 bases). Trimming pared 8 bases from V and 0 bases from J, leaving 13 bases between. Germline CDR1 is SQVTM and CDR2 is ANQGSEA. CDR3 length: 13 residues. The CDR3 nucleotides are TGCAGCTCACGGACAGAGTTGAACACTGAAGCTTTCTTT. Translating it yields CSSRTELNTEAFF.

The J gene is TRBJ1-4, the V gene TRBV4-3, with 9 bases aligning to TRBD1. This CDR3 region has 16 residues. V lost 0 bases and J lost 7; bases outside the gene matches: 6. Germline values: CDR1 LGHNA, CDR2 YSLEER. CDR3 protein: CASSQDRGTGTEKLFF. In nucleotides, the CDR3 is TGCGCCAGCAGCCAAGATAGGGGGACAGGGACTGAAAAACTGTTTTTT.

This chain connects TRBV18 to TRBJ1-1; 11 positions agree with TRBD1. CDR1 KGHSH and CDR2 LQKENI come from the germline V gene. Trimming removed 3 bases from V and 6 bases from J; junction bases left unmatched: 6. The CDR3 totals 15 residues. CDR3 amino acids: CASSPRGQGASEAFF. The CDR3 coding sequence is TGTGCCAGCTCACCTCGAGGACAGGGGGCGTCTGAAGCTTTCTTT.

V usage is TRBV19 and J usage is TRBJ1-5; D is unresolved. CDR3 length: 12 residues. Trimming shortened V by 4 bases and J by 5 bases, and 6 bases separated the two germline ends. Looked up from germline, CDR1 is LNHDA and CDR2 is SQIVND (reference sequence). CDR3 residues: CASSTGYQPQHF. The CDR3 region has the DNA TGTGCCAGTAGTACAGGCTATCAGCCCCAGCATTTT.

This clone was seen once. CDR3 region: CASSYSGSLMNTEAFF. CDR3 in DNA: TGTGCCAGCAGTTACTCGGGCAGTCTAATGAACACTGAAGCTTTCTTT. The gene calls are TRBV6-5 and TRBJ1-1; D uncertain. Germline loops: CDR1 MNHEY, CDR2 SVGAGI. V lost 0 bases, J lost 0 bases, and 11 bases lay in between. The CDR3 length is 16 residues.

V and J are TRBV6-6 and TRBJ2-5; a possible D gene is TRBD1 (5 bases). Germline V gene data show CDR1 as MNHNY and CDR2 as SVGAGI (reference sequence). With 2 bases removed from V and 1 base from J, the gap between germline ends came to 8 bases. CDR3 length equals 14 residues. The CDR3 is CASSYIRAQETQYF. The CDR3 nucleotides are TGTGCCAGCAGTTACATCAGGGCCCAAGAGACCCAGTACTTC.

The chain links TRBV3-1 (or the pseudogene TRBV3-2) to TRBJ1-6; the D is unclear. The germline V gene has CDR1 LGHDT and CDR2 YNNKEL (reference sequence). Trimming took off 4 bases at V and 0 bases at J, with 13 bases between the two ends. This CDR3 is 17 amino acids long. CDR3 sequence reads: CASSRGQVGSYNSPLHF. CDR3 nucleotide sequence: TGTGCCAGCAGCCGAGGGCAAGTTGGCTCCTATAATTCACCCCTCCACTTT.

This clone was counted a few times. The chain has TRBV3-1 (or the pseudogene TRBV3-2) and TRBJ1-6, with D possibly being TRBD1 (6 bases). The CDR3 runs 17 residues. The ends were cut back, 0 bases at V and 4 bases at J, with 13 bases in the middle. CDR1 and CDR2 from the germline V gene are LGHDT and YNNKEL (reference sequence). The CDR3 reads CASSQDPMDSYNSPLHF. The CDR3 DNA is TGTGCCAGCAGCCAAGACCCCATGGACAGTTATAATTCACCCCTCCACTTT.

The chain carries TRBV19 and TRBJ2-3, with 7 bases that match TRBD2. The CDR3 is 14 amino acids. The germline gives CDR1 LNHDA, CDR2 SQIVND (reference sequence). Unmatched junction bases numbered 8, after V lost 7 bases and J lost 4 bases. The CDR3 loop is CASTSGGRADTQYF. CDR3 nucleotide sequence: TGTGCCAGTACTAGCGGAGGTCGTGCAGATACGCAGTATTTT.

The chain uses TRBV5-1 and TRBJ1-1; TRBD1 is a possible D gene (5 bases). Germline CDR1 reads SGHRS; CDR2 reads YFSETQ. Between the trimmed V and J ends, which lost 4 bases and 5 bases, there was a span of 12 bases. The CDR3 has 13 residues. The CDR3 sequence: CASSRDGGTEAFF. CDR3 DNA: TGCGCCAGCAGCCGGGACGGGGGTACTGAAGCTTTCTTT.

J is TRBJ2-3 and V is TRBV3-1 (or the pseudogene TRBV3-2), with 12 bases identical to TRBD2. CDR3 size: 15 residues. V trimming: 4 bases; J trimming: 5 bases; junction bases outside the gene matches: 4. Germline values: CDR1 LGHDT, CDR2 YNNKEL (reference sequence). In DNA, the CDR3 is TGTGCCAGCAGCCGGACTAGCGGGGCCGAAGATACGCAGTATTTT. Translated, it gives CASSRTSGAEDTQYF.